What follows are 25 T cell receptor beta chains derived from one specimen sequenced in a study of cytomegalovirus exposure and HLA in healthy donors. The study ran its PCR with 60 Vbeta and 13 Jbeta primers. Libraries were prepared by immunoSEQ multiplex PCR; TCRdb keeps only in-frame clonotypes and omits some of them. The profile shows around 250,000 clones, approximately 81% of them singletons. Sequenced material: PBMCs. These receptors were obtained from a woman in her fifties or sixties in good health and CMV-seropositive.

The genes are TRBV27 and TRBJ2-3; possibly TRBD2 for D (5 bases). There are 13 residues in the CDR3. Trimming took off 6 bases at V and 2 bases at J, with 9 bases between the two ends. Germline V gene sequence: CDR1 MNHEY, CDR2 SMNVEV (reference sequence). The CDR3 region has the DNA TGTGCCAGCAGCCACGGGGTCACAGATACGCAGTATTTT. Translating it yields CASSHGVTDTQYF.

The rearrangement joins TRBV14 to TRBJ2-7; TRBD1 matches 9 bases. The ends lost 2 bases at V and 4 bases at J; junction bases unmatched: 9. The CDR3 loop spans 16 amino acids. The germline CDR1 and CDR2 sequences are SGHDN and FVKESK. CDR3 bases: TGTGCCAGCAGCCAACATTCCGGGACAGGGCTGTACGAGCAGTACTTC. Its protein product is CASSQHSGTGLYEQYF.

The chain uses TRBV7-3 and TRBJ2-3; D gene unclear. The CDR3 covers 13 residues. V was trimmed by 5 bases and J by 0 bases, leaving 6 bases between them. From germline, CDR1 is SGHTA and CDR2 FQGTGA. This CDR3 reads CASSTTSTDTQYF. The CDR3 coding sequence is TGTGCCAGCAGCACGACTAGCACAGATACGCAGTATTTT.

The chain links TRBV4-1 to TRBJ2-5, with TRBD2 as a possible D gene (5 bases). The J call is in doubt because the DNA end fits TRBJ2-7 better. The CDR3 extends over 14 amino acids. The germline CDR1 and CDR2 sequences are MGHRA and YSYEKL. The DNA of the CDR3 is TGCGCCAGCAAAAGGCGGGCCGACTCCTACGAGCAGTACTTC. It yields the protein CASKRRADSYEQYF.

Worth noting for this clone: The same CDR3 can be traced to other DNA sequences in this sample. The rearrangement links TRBV27 to TRBJ1-1; weak D call: TRBD1 (6 bases). Trimming cost V 3 bases and J 4 bases, with 9 bases left between them. The CDR3 consists of 13 residues. From germline, CDR1 is MNHEY and CDR2 SMNVEV (reference sequence). The CDR3 coding sequence is TGTGCCAGCAGTTTGAGGGGGGGCACTGAAGCTTTCTTT. Protein sequence: CASSLRGGTEAFF.

In this sample, this clone turned up once. The chain carries TRBV27 and TRBJ1-4, with D perhaps matching TRBD1 (5 bases). Germline CDR1 and CDR2: MNHEY and SMNVEV (reference sequence). Trimming shortened V by 2 bases and J by 7 bases, and 8 bases separated the two germline ends. The CDR3 sequence is 13 residues long. CDR3 amino acids: CASSLGRGEKLFF. In DNA form, the CDR3 reads TGTGCCAGCAGTTTAGGTAGGGGTGAAAAACTGTTTTTT.

The table lists this clone with a few counts. The CDR3 is CASSYEGQAGYEQYF. CDR3 bases: TGTGCCAGCAGTTACGAGGGACAGGCCGGCTACGAGCAGTACTTC. V usage is TRBV6-6 and J usage is TRBJ2-7; 8 bases align to TRBD1. The V gene end was trimmed by 2 bases and the J gene end by 3 bases; junction bases not matched to a gene: 6. The CDR3 is 15 residues long. Germline CDR1 and CDR2: MNHNY and SVGAGI (reference sequence).

The chain combines TRBV27 with TRBJ2-2, with unresolved D. Trimming shortened V by 0 bases and J by 3 bases, and 5 bases separated the two germline ends. CDR1 and CDR2 from the germline V gene are MNHEY and SMNVEV (reference sequence). The CDR3 has 14 amino acids. In DNA, the CDR3 is TGTGCCAGCAGTTTATCCCCATACACCGGGGAGCTGTTTTTT. Translating it yields CASSLSPYTGELFF.

A note on this clone: It may be a read error: a sequence one base away is much more abundant. This specimen includes other DNA sequences encoding the same CDR3. The rearrangement links TRBV7-2 to TRBJ1-5; weak D call: TRBD1 (6 bases). The CDR3 consists of 14 residues. Germline CDR1 is SGHTA and CDR2 is FQGNSA. V lost 1 base to trimming and J lost 2 bases, with 6 bases between them. CDR3: CASSLGQGNQPQHF. CDR3 nucleotide sequence: TGTGCCAGCAGCTTAGGACAGGGCAATCAGCCCCAGCATTTT.

The chain recombines TRBV5-4 with TRBJ1-1; D may be TRBD1 (5 bases). Germline CDR1 and CDR2: SGHNT and YYREEE (reference sequence). The CDR3 has 14 residues. Trimming pared 4 bases from V and 4 bases from J, leaving 14 bases between. The CDR3 bases are TGTGCCAGCAGCACCGATAGGGGCCTCACTGAAGCTTTCTTT. This gives the protein CASSTDRGLTEAFF.

This chain uses TRBV16 with TRBJ2-7, with TRBD1 matching over 8 bases. The CDR3 length is 17 residues. V was pared by 2 bases and J by 6 bases, with 15 bases of the junction left unmatched. CDR1 KGHSY and CDR2 FQNENV come from the germline V gene. CDR3 residues: CASSQKYGTGQGSEQYF. In nucleotides, the CDR3 is TGTGCCAGCAGCCAAAAGTACGGGACAGGCCAAGGGAGCGAGCAGTACTTC.

The chain employs TRBV10-3 and TRBJ1-2; 8 bases are shared with TRBD1. The J segment lost 3 bases and the V segment lost 6 bases, leaving 6 bases of the junction unmatched. Germline loops: CDR1 ENHRY, CDR2 SYGVKD. CDR3 length: 14 residues. CDR3 sequence: CAIRASGGDYGYTF. The DNA for the CDR3 is TGTGCCATCAGGGCGTCAGGGGGCGACTATGGCTACACCTTC.

Here the CDR3 reads CAISGGQGTEAFF. DNA of the CDR3: TGTGCCATCAGTGGGGGACAGGGCACTGAAGCTTTCTTT. The chain couples TRBV10-3 to TRBJ1-1, with TRBD1 identical over 9 bases. CDR1 is ENHRY, CDR2 SYGVKD, per germline. J was trimmed by 4 bases and V by 4 bases; bases with no gene match: 1. CDR3 length: 13 amino acids.

This chain connects TRBV5-1 to TRBJ2-3; 14 positions agree with TRBD2. The CDR3 is made up of 15 amino acids. Germline CDR1 and CDR2: SGHRS and YFSETQ. Trimming at V came to 6 bases and at J to 5 bases, leaving 5 bases not matched to a gene. CDR3 DNA sequence: TGCGCCAGCAAGGGACTAGCGGGAGAGGGAGATACGCAGTATTTT. Translation: CASKGLAGEGDTQYF.

J is TRBJ1-2 and V is TRBV29-1, with TRBD1 matching over 7 bases. The J segment lost 2 bases and the V segment lost 7 bases, leaving 4 bases of the junction unmatched. Per the germline V gene, CDR1 is SQVTM and CDR2 is ANQGSEA. The CDR3 runs 12 residues. The CDR3 DNA reads as TGCAGCGCGGGACAGTCAAACTATGGCTACACCTTC. Its protein product is CSAGQSNYGYTF.

Only a few counts were recorded for this clone. The chain has TRBV5-6 and TRBJ1-1; possible D gene TRBD1, 6 bases. V was pared by 2 bases and J by 5 bases, with 10 bases between. The CDR3 is 13 amino acids. Germline assignment: CDR1 SGHDT and CDR2 YYEEEE. The CDR3 protein is CASSLERGTEAFF. Here the CDR3 DNA reads TGTGCCAGCAGCTTAGAGAGGGGGACTGAAGCTTTCTTT.

The genes are TRBV7-3 and TRBJ2-5; no clear D gene. The V and J ends lost 2 bases and 7 bases respectively, with 11 bases between them. The CDR3 is 13 amino acids. The germline CDR1 and CDR2 sequences are SGHTA and FQGTGA. This CDR3 is CASSLLGKGTQYF. The CDR3 nucleotides are TGTGCCAGCAGCTTACTAGGCAAAGGGACCCAGTACTTC.

This clone appeared once. V gene TRBV2 combines with J gene TRBJ1-2; no definite D call. The CDR3 is 13 residues long. Between the trimmed V and J ends, which lost 8 bases and 9 bases, there was a span of 19 bases. Germline CDR1 is SNHLY and CDR2 is FYNNEI. Written as DNA, the CDR3 is TGTGCCAGCCAAGGGAACCGCCTCGGGAGCTACACCTTC. Translating gives CASQGNRLGSYTF.

The rearrangement joins TRBV27 to TRBJ2-1; 11 bases map to TRBD2. Germline CDR1 reads MNHEY; CDR2 reads SMNVEV (reference sequence). CDR3 length: 15 amino acids. V shed 3 bases and J 7 bases; nucleotides not matched to a gene: 5. The CDR3: CASSFSGRGGNEQFF. The CDR3 nucleotides are TGTGCCAGCAGTTTTAGCGGGAGGGGTGGTAATGAGCAGTTCTTC.

This chain uses TRBV6-5 with TRBJ1-5; no reliable D call. V gave up 2 bases and J gave up 4 bases, with 6 bases separating them. The CDR3 is 13 residues long. CDR1 is MNHEY, CDR2 SVGAGI, per germline. CDR3 residues: CASSYTGNQPQHF. The DNA for the CDR3 is TGTGCCAGCAGTTACACGGGTAATCAGCCCCAGCATTTT.

The chain has TRBV15 and TRBJ2-7; tentatively, D is TRBD1 (6 bases). Trimming stripped 0 bases from V and 6 bases from J, with 15 bases between. The V gene's germline CDR1 is LNHNV and CDR2 YYDKDF (reference sequence). The CDR3 extends over 15 amino acids. In nucleotides, the CDR3 is TGTGCCACCAGCAGAGATCGGAACAGGGCGTTCGAGCAGTACTTC. Its protein is CATSRDRNRAFEQYF.

The rearrangement links TRBV27 to TRBJ2-1, with TRBD2 identical over 14 bases. CDR1 and CDR2 from the germline V gene are MNHEY and SMNVEV (reference sequence). This CDR3 is 16 amino acids long. V dropped 3 bases and J dropped 15; count of bases not matched to a gene: 13. Here the CDR3 DNA reads TGTGCCAGCAGTTTCCCCTCCGAGACTAGCGGGAGGGCCGTGTTCTTC. Amino acid sequence: CASSFPSETSGRAVFF.

The chain employs TRBV15 and TRBJ2-1, with D hard to call. Germline V gives CDR1 LNHNV, CDR2 YYDKDF (reference sequence). This CDR3 is 16 amino acids long. Between the trimmed V and J ends, which lost 1 base and 0 bases, there was a span of 10 bases. The DNA for the CDR3 is TGTGCCACCAGCAGAGCGGGTGGAGTCTCCTACAATGAGCAGTTCTTC. This sequence encodes CATSRAGGVSYNEQFF.

J is TRBJ2-2 and V is TRBV5-1; TRBD1 matches at 7 bases. The CDR3 runs 15 residues. Trimming took 7 bases from V and 0 from J; bases not matched to a gene: 6. From germline, CDR1 is SGHRS and CDR2 YFSETQ. The CDR3 nucleotides are TGCGCCAGCCAAGGGGACAGCTCGAACACCGGGGAGCTGTTTTTT. The encoded protein is CASQGDSSNTGELFF.

This chain connects TRBV5-1 to TRBJ2-1; 7 bases fit TRBD1. This CDR3 comprises 15 residues. The germline V gene has CDR1 SGHRS and CDR2 YFSETQ. V dropped 3 bases and J dropped 3; count of bases not matched to a gene: 6. CDR3 coding DNA: TGCGCCAGCAGCTGGGAAGGGGGCCTCTACAATGAGCAGTTCTTC. It encodes CASSWEGGLYNEQFF.